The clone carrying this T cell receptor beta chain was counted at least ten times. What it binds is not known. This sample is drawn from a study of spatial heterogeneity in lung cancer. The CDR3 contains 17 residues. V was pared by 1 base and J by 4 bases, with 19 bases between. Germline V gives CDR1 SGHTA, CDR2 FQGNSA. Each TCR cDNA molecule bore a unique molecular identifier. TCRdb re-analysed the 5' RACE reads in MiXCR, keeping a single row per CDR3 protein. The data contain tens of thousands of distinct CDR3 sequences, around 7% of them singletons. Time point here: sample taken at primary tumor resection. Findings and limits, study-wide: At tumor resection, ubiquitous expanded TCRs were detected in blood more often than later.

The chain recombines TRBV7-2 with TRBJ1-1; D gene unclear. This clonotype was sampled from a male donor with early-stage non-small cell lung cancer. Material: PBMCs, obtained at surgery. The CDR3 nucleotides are TGTGCCAGCAGCTTAGGTTCAGCGCGGTACCTCTCCACTGAAGCTTTCTTT. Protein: CASSLGSARYLSTEAFF.